This T cell receptor (beta chain) comes out of a study of blood T cell repertoires in COVID-19. About the research overall: The United States, Italy and Spain were the sources of the acute and convalescent COVID-19 samples.

This clone was recorded once. As originally analysed: Estimates of nucleated cell counts were drawn from the amplification of reference gene primers. The repertoire was sequenced with immunoSEQ multiplex PCR; TCRdb's copy has only in-frame clones and lacks some. V and J calls and clone size come straight from that table; D and trimming were deduced from the DNA. This table holds about 230,000 clones, around four fifths found once. Sequencing used peripheral blood. The clonotype comes from a woman aged 70 to 79 with active or convalescent COVID-19.

The CDR3 DNA reads as TGTGCCAGCACTGTAGCGGGGGGTTTAAGAGAGACCCAGTACTTC. Protein: CASTVAGGLRETQYF. This chain connects TRBV9 to TRBJ2-5, with 10 nucleotides matching TRBD2. The CDR3 consists of 15 residues. V shed 6 bases and J 4 bases; nucleotides not matched to a gene: 9. The germline V gene has CDR1 SGDLS and CDR2 YYNGEE.